This T cell receptor (beta chain) is drawn from a study of blood T cell repertoires in COVID-19. Assay: immunoSEQ multiplex PCR; the TCRdb copy retains only in-frame clones and omits some. The sample carries approximately 210,000 clones, about nine tenths recorded once. Sequencing was performed on peripheral blood. The sequence was collected from a man between 45 and 60 years old with COVID-19, enrolled during active disease.

DNA for the CDR3: TGTGCCAGCAGCTTGCAGGGCCCCCCCACGCGGAACTATGGCTACACCTTC. As protein: CASSLQGPPTRNYGYTF. V gene TRBV5-6 combines with J gene TRBJ1-2; D possibly corresponds to TRBD1 (5 bases). There are 17 residues in the CDR3. CDR1 SGHDT and CDR2 YYEEEE come from the germline V gene. With 1 base removed from V and 2 bases from J, the gap between germline ends came to 18 bases.